This TCR beta chain was captured in a study of T cells in Graves' hyperthyroidism and ophthalmopathy. Study overall: Peripheral blood collection took place at initial diagnosis, before any treatment. Study outcomes and limitations: Clonotypes that were expanded in thyroid above 0.001 mostly appeared in blood too.

Using RNA transcripts as the source, TCR beta CDR3 regions were amplified. The primer set for the first-round RT-PCR of the TCR CDR3 was HTBI. TCRdb itself ran the multiplex PCR reads through MiXCR, one entry per CDR3 protein. The profile shows a few hundred thousand distinct CDR3 sequences, approximately 15% of them singletons. The CDR3 length is 16 residues. With 6 bases clipped from V and 5 bases from J, the junction kept 11 bases outside the gene matches. Germline CDR1 is LNHNV and CDR2 is YYDKDF (reference sequence). Diagnoses rested on clinical symptoms, serum thyroxine and TRAb, thyroid ultrasound and orbital computed tomography. This clonotype appeared many times. Its specificity is not known.

This receptor was identified in a woman in her twenties or thirties with Graves' hyperthyroidism. The chain links TRBV15 to TRBJ2-1, with 9 bases lining up with TRBD1. The sequencing sample was made of blood. For the CDR3, the DNA is TGTGCCACCAGGGACCCCACAGGGGGCTTCGACAATGAGCAGTTCTTC. Protein sequence: CATRDPTGGFDNEQFF.